This entry lists 29 T cell receptor beta chains sequenced from one sample in a study of identifying expanded T cells in peripheral blood. This table comes from immunoSEQ multiplex PCR, and its TCRdb copy is limited to in-frame clones, with some not included. The table records about 100,000 clones, 88% of them present only once. What was sequenced was blood. The source of these receptors is a person between 18 and 75 years old in good health.

The chain links TRBV5-1 to TRBJ1-4, with a possible D match to TRBD1 (5 bases). CDR3 size: 14 residues. The V gene's germline CDR1 is SGHRS and CDR2 YFSETQ. V lost 2 bases, J lost 4 bases, and 9 bases lay in between. CDR3: CASSFRVGNEKLFF. The CDR3 bases are TGCGCCAGCAGCTTCAGGGTCGGTAATGAAAAACTGTTTTTT.

The chain joins TRBV30 to TRBJ1-5; D gene uncertain. CDR3 length equals 13 residues. CDR1 and CDR2 from the germline V gene are GTSNPN and SVGIG (reference sequence). Trimming shortened V by 2 bases and J by 8 bases, and 13 bases separated the two germline ends. The CDR3 loop reads CAWSPLGEEPQHF. The CDR3 DNA follows: TGTGCCTGGAGTCCTCTAGGTGAAGAGCCCCAGCATTTT.

The rearrangement links TRBV5-8 to TRBJ2-7; 7 bases are a match to TRBD1. This CDR3 contains 15 residues. With 4 bases clipped from V and 3 bases from J, the junction kept 10 bases outside the gene matches. Germline assignment: CDR1 SGHTS and CDR2 YDEGEE. CDR3 protein: CASSHDRDRGYEQYF. The CDR3 DNA is TGTGCCAGCAGCCATGACCGGGACAGAGGCTACGAGCAGTACTTC. The variable domain in full, with the rest retrieved from reference TRBV5-8 and TRBJ2-7, is EAGVTQSPTHLIKTRGQQATLRCSPISGHTSVYWYQQALGLGLQFLLWYDEGEERNRGNFPPRFSGRQFPNYSSELNVNALELEDSALYLCASSHDRDRGYEQYFGPGTRLTVT.

The rearrangement links TRBV7-6 to TRBJ2-5; weak D call: TRBD2 (6 bases). The V end was cut by 5 bases, the J end by 7 bases, with 14 bases between. The CDR3 is made up of 13 amino acids. CDR1 is SGHVS, CDR2 FNYEAQ, per germline. The CDR3 DNA follows: TGTGCCAGCAGCACCCGGACTAAGGGGACCCAGTACTTC. Protein sequence: CASSTRTKGTQYF.

This rearrangement joins TRBV5-6 to TRBJ1-1, with TRBD1 as a possible D gene (6 bases). Trimming removed 3 bases at V and 5 bases at J, with 20 bases between. There are 16 residues in the CDR3. Germline V gives CDR1 SGHDT, CDR2 YYEEEE. In DNA, the CDR3 is TGTGCCAGCAGCTGGGCAAGGACAGCCTCAGGGACTGAAGCTTTCTTT. Protein sequence: CASSWARTASGTEAFF. Complete variable domain (other parts from reference TRBV5-6 and TRBJ1-1): DAGVTQSPTHLIKTRGQQVTLRCSPKSGHDTVSWYQQALGQGPQFIFQYYEEEERQRGNFPDRFSGHQFPNYSSELNVNALLLGDSALYLCASSWARTASGTEAFFGQGTRLTVV.

The genes are TRBV6-5 and TRBJ1-4, with D possibly being TRBD1 (5 bases). This CDR3 comprises 14 residues. Trimming took off 2 bases at V and 6 bases at J, with 10 bases between the two ends. Germline loops: CDR1 MNHEY, CDR2 SVGAGI. CDR3 nucleotide sequence: TGTGCCAGCAGTTACCGGCAGGGTGATGAAAAACTGTTTTTT. This sequence encodes CASSYRQGDEKLFF.

The chain links TRBV18 to TRBJ2-7, with D possibly being TRBD1 (6 bases). The CDR3 totals 15 residues. The V end was cut by 5 bases, the J end by 6 bases, with 20 bases between. Germline V CDR1 and CDR2: KGHSH, LQKENI. The CDR3 sequence is CASSTRQAKDSEQYF. In nucleotides, the CDR3 is TGTGCCAGCTCAACGAGACAGGCGAAAGACTCCGAGCAGTACTTC.

The J gene is TRBJ2-1, the V gene TRBV5-4; perhaps TRBD1 as D (7 bases). Germline V CDR1 and CDR2: SGHNT, YYREEE (reference sequence). V lost 4 bases and J 0 bases, leaving 20 bases between the germline ends. The CDR3 is 18 amino acids. The CDR3 protein is CASSNPVAGGSSYNEQFF. The CDR3 bases are TGTGCCAGCAGCAACCCGGTGGCAGGGGGGAGCTCCTACAATGAGCAGTTCTTC.

The rearrangement uses TRBV5-6 and TRBJ1-1; possibly TRBD1 for D (6 bases). Trimming took off 4 bases at V and 1 base at J, with 14 bases between the two ends. Germline CDR1 reads SGHDT; CDR2 reads YYEEEE. The CDR3 runs to 15 residues. The CDR3 is CASSKTGSPNTEAFF. Written as DNA, the CDR3 is TGTGCCAGCAGCAAAACAGGGTCCCCGAACACTGAAGCTTTCTTT.

The chain carries TRBV6-1 and TRBJ1-2; D is ambiguous. V dropped 1 base and J dropped 0 bases, with 3 bases sitting between them. The length of the CDR3 is 13 residues. Germline V gives CDR1 MNHNS, CDR2 SASEGT. The CDR3 DNA is TGTGCCAGCAGTGAAGGAGCTAACTATGGCTACACCTTC. It yields the protein CASSEGANYGYTF.

This chain joins TRBV10-3 and TRBJ2-2; D unclear. Germline-derived CDR1 and CDR2 are ENHRY and SYGVKD. V was shortened by 4 bases and J by 6 bases, with 3 bases between the two germline ends. The CDR3 spans 11 residues. The CDR3 DNA follows: TGTGCCATCAGTGTAGCCGGGGAGCTGTTTTTT. Translation: CAISVAGELFF.

The rearrangement links TRBV5-6 to TRBJ2-5; 10 bases map to TRBD2. Germline assignment: CDR1 SGHDT and CDR2 YYEEEE. The CDR3 length is 14 residues. The trim removed 4 bases at V and 5 bases at J, leaving 5 bases unmatched. The CDR3 region has the DNA TGTGCCAGCAGCCCAGCGGGAGGGGGGGAGACCCAGTACTTC. This gives the protein CASSPAGGGETQYF.

To note about this clone: A junction boundary mismatches the germline segment, possibly from a read error. The V and J genes are TRBV6-1 and TRBJ2-1, with 13 bases that match TRBD2. Per germline, CDR1 MNHNS and CDR2 SASEGT. The CDR3 has 16 amino acids. The CDR3 nucleotides read TGTGCCAGCAGGGAAGGACTAGCGGGAGTATGGGACGAGCAGTTCTTC. Translated: CASREGLAGVWDEQFF.

A single count supports this clone. The chain carries TRBV2 and TRBJ1-2; tentative D call: TRBD1 (5 bases). CDR3 length: 15 residues. Between the trimmed V and J ends, which lost 1 base and 8 bases, there was a span of 17 bases. Germline CDR1 SNHLY, CDR2 FYNNEI. The CDR3 DNA is TGTGCCAGCAGTGAAGGAAGGCAGGGCACGGGAGGCTACACCTTC. It encodes CASSEGRQGTGGYTF.

The chain links TRBV7-3 to TRBJ2-5; weak D call: TRBD2 (5 bases). With 3 bases removed from V and 4 bases from J, the gap between germline ends came to 9 bases. CDR3 length: 13 residues. Looked up from germline, CDR1 is SGHTA and CDR2 is FQGTGA. The CDR3 sequence is CASSLEVGETQYF. The CDR3 DNA sequence: TGTGCCAGCAGCTTGGAGGTCGGAGAGACCCAGTACTTC.

V is TRBV11-2 and J is TRBJ2-2; 9 bases match TRBD1. V shed 5 bases and J 0 bases; nucleotides not matched to a gene: 4. Germline loops: CDR1 SGHAT, CDR2 FQNNGV. CDR3 length equals 16 residues. Written as DNA, the CDR3 is TGTGCCAGCAGCCCTCGGGACAGGGCGAACACCGGGGAGCTGTTTTTT. Protein sequence: CASSPRDRANTGELFF.

J is TRBJ2-1 and V is TRBV18; 10 nucleotides match TRBD2. The germline V gene encodes CDR1 KGHSH and CDR2 LQKENI. The CDR3 sequence is 16 residues long. The V and J ends lost 1 base and 4 bases, in that order; junction bases with no gene match: 4. The CDR3 sequence is CASSPQGLADYNEQFF. CDR3 in DNA: TGTGCCAGCTCACCACAAGGACTAGCGGATTACAATGAGCAGTTCTTC. Using reference TRBV18 and TRBJ2-1 for the parts outside the CDR3, the full variable domain is NAGVMQNPRHLVRRRGQEARLRCSPMKGHSHVYWYRQLPEEGLKFMVYLQKENIIDESGMPKERFSAEFPKEGPSILRIQQVVRGDSAAYFCASSPQGLADYNEQFFGPGTRLTVL.

This clone has only one observation. The CDR3 loop is CAWSVQHNQPQHF. The CDR3 nucleotides read TGTGCCTGGAGTGTACAGCACAATCAGCCCCAGCATTTT. V usage is TRBV30 and J usage is TRBJ1-5; D ambiguous. There are 13 residues in the CDR3. The germline gives CDR1 GTSNPN, CDR2 SVGIG (reference sequence). Deletions cut 0 bases from V and 3 bases from J, with 6 bases between.

This rearrangement joins TRBV9 to TRBJ2-3; 12 bases map to TRBD2. CDR3 length: 18 amino acids. V trimming: 3 bases; J trimming: 4 bases; junction bases outside the gene matches: 12. The germline gives CDR1 SGDLS, CDR2 YYNGEE. CDR3 bases: TGTGCCAGCAGCGACCCCCTCGGGACTAGCGGGCCCGCAGATACGCAGTATTTT. As protein: CASSDPLGTSGPADTQYF.

This clone was detected only once. The chain couples TRBV11-3 to TRBJ2-2; the match to TRBD2 covers 9 bases. CDR3 length: 14 residues. Germline V gives CDR1 SGHNT, CDR2 YENEEA. Trimming removed 8 bases from V and 4 bases from J; junction bases left unmatched: 5. This CDR3 is CASRRLAVTGELFF. The DNA for the CDR3 is TGTGCCAGCCGAAGACTAGCGGTCACCGGGGAGCTGTTTTTT.

This chain links TRBV19 with TRBJ1-1; TRBD1 agrees at 12 bases. The germline CDR1 and CDR2 sequences are LNHDA and SQIVND (reference sequence). The CDR3 has 16 residues. V shed 3 bases and J 5 bases; nucleotides not matched to a gene: 7. As DNA, the CDR3 is TGTGCCAGTAGTATTGGGACAGGGGGCTATTTAACTGAAGCTTTCTTT. Protein sequence: CASSIGTGGYLTEAFF. Full variable domain (missing parts from reference TRBV19 and TRBJ1-1): DGGITQSPKYLFRKEGQNVTLSCEQNLNHDAMYWYRQDPGQGLRLIYYSQIVNDFQKGDIAEGYSVSREKKESFPLTVTSAQKNPTAFYLCASSIGTGGYLTEAFFGQGTRLTVV.

The chain couples TRBV4-3 to TRBJ1-2, with D uncertain. Between the trimmed V and J ends, which lost 3 bases and 4 bases, there was a span of 18 bases. Germline V gene data show CDR1 as LGHNA and CDR2 as YSLEER. There are 16 residues in the CDR3. The CDR3 region is CASSHDGGRSPYGYTF. As DNA, the CDR3 is TGCGCCAGCAGCCATGATGGTGGGAGGTCCCCCTATGGCTACACCTTC.

This clone showed up just once. The chain recombines TRBV4-3 with TRBJ2-7, with unresolved D. Germline V CDR1 and CDR2: LGHNA, YSLEER. Trimming pared 2 bases from V and 0 bases from J, leaving 11 bases between. The CDR3 totals 15 residues. For the CDR3, the DNA is TGCGCCAGCAGCCAACAGTTCTCCAGCTCCTACGAGCAGTACTTC. Its protein product is CASSQQFSSSYEQYF.

This chain joins TRBV28 and TRBJ2-7, with a tentative D call TRBD1 (8 bases). CDR1 is MDHEN and CDR2 is SYDVKM in the germline V gene. The CDR3 length is 17 residues. The ends were cut back, 4 bases at V and 2 bases at J, with 21 bases in the middle. CDR3 DNA: TGTGCCAGCAGTTCCCCCGGGGGGACAGGTTTAACCTACGAGCAGTACTTC. It specifies CASSSPGGTGLTYEQYF.

This clone was found once. The chain uses TRBV11-3 and TRBJ2-2; D is perhaps TRBD2 (5 bases). The CDR3 extends over 14 amino acids. CDR1 is SGHNT and CDR2 is YENEEA in the germline V gene. Between the trimmed V and J ends, which lost 6 bases and 6 bases, there was a span of 14 bases. CDR3 bases: TGTGCCAGCAGACACAGCGGCAGGTCCGGGGAGCTGTTTTTT. Translated, it gives CASRHSGRSGELFF.

J is TRBJ2-5 and V is TRBV4-1, with D hard to call. Germline V gene lookup returns CDR1 MGHRA and CDR2 YSYEKL. The CDR3 is made up of 15 amino acids. V lost 1 base, J lost 5 bases, and 14 bases lay in between. The CDR3 loop is CASSQAGSSKETQYF. CDR3 bases: TGCGCCAGCAGCCAAGCCGGCAGCTCGAAGGAGACCCAGTACTTC.

This chain joins TRBV6-4 and TRBJ1-3; no clear D gene. In germline, CDR1 is MRHNA, CDR2 SNTAGT. CDR3 length: 15 residues. The V end lost 6 bases, the J end lost 2 bases, and 14 bases lay between the germline ends. The CDR3 DNA is TGTGCCAGCAGGGAGCCTTCAGGAACTGGAAACACCATATATTTT. It encodes CASREPSGTGNTIYF.

The chain links TRBV7-3 to TRBJ2-1; 7 bases are shared with TRBD2. V was clipped by 0 bases and J by 3 bases; unmatched bases: 2. In germline, CDR1 is SGHTA, CDR2 FQGTGA. CDR3 length: 15 residues. Written as DNA, the CDR3 is TGTGCCAGCAGCTTAACGACTAGCTTCTACAATGAGCAGTTCTTC. Translated, it gives CASSLTTSFYNEQFF.

As to this clone: This sample also contains other DNA sequences that code for the same CDR3. The chain couples TRBV4-2 to TRBJ2-1; 7 nucleotides line up with TRBD2. Germline V gene sequence: CDR1 LGHNA, CDR2 YNFKEQ. The CDR3 has 15 amino acids. Trimming cost V 4 bases and J 5 bases; bases outside gene matches: 8. As DNA, the CDR3 is TGTGCCAGCAGCCCCACAGCGGGAAATAACAATGAGCAGTTCTTC. As protein: CASSPTAGNNNEQFF.